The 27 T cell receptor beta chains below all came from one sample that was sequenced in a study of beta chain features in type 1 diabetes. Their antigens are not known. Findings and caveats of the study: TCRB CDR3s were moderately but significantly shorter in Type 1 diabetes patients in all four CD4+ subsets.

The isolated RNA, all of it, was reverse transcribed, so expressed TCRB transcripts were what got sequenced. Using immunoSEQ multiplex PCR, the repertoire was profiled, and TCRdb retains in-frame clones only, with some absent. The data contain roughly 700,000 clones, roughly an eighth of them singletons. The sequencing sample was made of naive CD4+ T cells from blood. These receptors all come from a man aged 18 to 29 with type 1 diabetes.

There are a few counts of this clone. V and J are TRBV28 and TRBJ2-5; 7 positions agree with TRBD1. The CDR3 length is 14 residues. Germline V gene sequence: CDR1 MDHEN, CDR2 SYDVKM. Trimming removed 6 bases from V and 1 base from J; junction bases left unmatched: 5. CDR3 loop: CASSRDRVQETQYF. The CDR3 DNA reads TGTGCCAGCAGCCGAGACAGGGTCCAAGAGACCCAGTACTTC.

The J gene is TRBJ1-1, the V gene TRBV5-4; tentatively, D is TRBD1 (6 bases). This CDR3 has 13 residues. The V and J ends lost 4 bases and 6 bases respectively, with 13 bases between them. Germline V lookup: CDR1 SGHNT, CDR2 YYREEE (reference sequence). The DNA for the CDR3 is TGTGCCAGCAGCCGGGGGCAGGGTGCTGAAGCTTTCTTT. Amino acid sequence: CASSRGQGAEAFF. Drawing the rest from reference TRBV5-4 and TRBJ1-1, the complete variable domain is ETGVTQSPTHLIKTRGQQVTLRCSSQSGHNTVSWYQQALGQGPQFIFQYYREEENGRGNFPPRFSGLQFPNYSSELNVNALELDDSALYLCASSRGQGAEAFFGQGTRLTVV.

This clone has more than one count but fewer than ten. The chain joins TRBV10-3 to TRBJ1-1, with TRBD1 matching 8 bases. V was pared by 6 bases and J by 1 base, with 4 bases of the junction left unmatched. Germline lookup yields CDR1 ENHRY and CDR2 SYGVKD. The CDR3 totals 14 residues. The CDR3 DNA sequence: TGTGCCATCAGAACGGGACAGGAGAACACTGAAGCTTTCTTT. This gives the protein CAIRTGQENTEAFF.

CDR3 amino acids: CASSLVPGENQPQHF. In DNA form, the CDR3 reads TGCGCCAGCAGCTTGGTGCCGGGGGAAAATCAGCCCCAGCATTTT. The rearrangement uses TRBV5-1 and TRBJ1-5; maybe TRBD1 (5 bases). CDR3 length: 15 residues. Germline V CDR1 and CDR2: SGHRS, YFSETQ. V lost 0 bases, J lost 4 bases, and 11 bases lay in between.

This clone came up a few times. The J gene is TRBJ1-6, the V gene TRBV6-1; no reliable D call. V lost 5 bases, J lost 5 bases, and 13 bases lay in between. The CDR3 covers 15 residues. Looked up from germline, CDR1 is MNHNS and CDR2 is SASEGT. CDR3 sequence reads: CASSPYSGDNSPLHF. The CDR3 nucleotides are TGTGCCAGCAGTCCCTACAGTGGCGATAATTCACCCCTCCACTTT.

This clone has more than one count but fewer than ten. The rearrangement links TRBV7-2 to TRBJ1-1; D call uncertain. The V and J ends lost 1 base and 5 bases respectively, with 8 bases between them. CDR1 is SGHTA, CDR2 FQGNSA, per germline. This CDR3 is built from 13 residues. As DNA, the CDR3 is TGTGCCAGCAGCTTAGGTCTGGTGACTGAAGCTTTCTTT. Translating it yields CASSLGLVTEAFF.

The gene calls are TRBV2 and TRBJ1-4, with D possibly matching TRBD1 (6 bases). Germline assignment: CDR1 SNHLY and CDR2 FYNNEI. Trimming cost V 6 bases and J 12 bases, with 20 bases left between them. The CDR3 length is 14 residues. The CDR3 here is CASSWGQGLEELFF. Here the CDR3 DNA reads TGTGCCAGCAGCTGGGGGCAGGGCCTCGAGGAACTGTTTTTT.

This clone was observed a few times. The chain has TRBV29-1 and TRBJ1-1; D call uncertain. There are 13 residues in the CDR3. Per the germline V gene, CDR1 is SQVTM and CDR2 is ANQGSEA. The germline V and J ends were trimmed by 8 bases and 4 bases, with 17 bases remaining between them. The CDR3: CSPTQLGVTEAFF. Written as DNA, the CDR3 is TGCAGCCCAACCCAGCTAGGTGTCACTGAAGCTTTCTTT. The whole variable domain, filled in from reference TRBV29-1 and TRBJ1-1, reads SAVISQKPSRDICQRGTSLTIQCQVDSQVTMMFWYRQQPGQSLTLIATANQGSEATYESGFVIDKFPISRPNLTFSTLTVSNMSPEDSSIYLCSPTQLGVTEAFFGQGTRLTVV.

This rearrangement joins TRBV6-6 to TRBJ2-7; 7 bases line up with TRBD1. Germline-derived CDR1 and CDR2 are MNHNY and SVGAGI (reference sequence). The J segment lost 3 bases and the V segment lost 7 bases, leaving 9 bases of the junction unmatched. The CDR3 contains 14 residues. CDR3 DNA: TGTGCCAGCAATACCCGTTCAGGGGGCTACGAGCAGTACTTC. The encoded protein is CASNTRSGGYEQYF.

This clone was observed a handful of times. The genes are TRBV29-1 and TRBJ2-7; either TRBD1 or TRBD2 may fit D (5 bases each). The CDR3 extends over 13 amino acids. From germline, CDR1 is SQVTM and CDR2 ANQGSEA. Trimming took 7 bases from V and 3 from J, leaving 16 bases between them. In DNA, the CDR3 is TGCAGCGCCTCCGGGACGCTCGTCTACGAGCAGTACTTC. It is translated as CSASGTLVYEQYF.

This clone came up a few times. For the CDR3, the DNA is TGTGCCAGCAGGCGACAGATGAACACTGAAGCTTTCTTT. It is translated as CASRRQMNTEAFF. The J gene is TRBJ1-1, the V gene TRBV6-5, with D perhaps TRBD1 (5 bases). The CDR3 is 13 amino acids. Trimming took off 6 bases at V and 0 bases at J, with 8 bases between the two ends. CDR1 and CDR2 from the germline V gene are MNHEY and SVGAGI.

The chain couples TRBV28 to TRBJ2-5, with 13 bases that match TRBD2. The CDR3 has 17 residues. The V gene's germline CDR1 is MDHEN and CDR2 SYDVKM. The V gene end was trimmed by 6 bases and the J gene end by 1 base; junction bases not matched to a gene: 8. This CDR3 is CASSPAGTSGTQETQYF. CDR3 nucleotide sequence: TGTGCCAGCAGCCCGGCCGGGACTAGCGGGACCCAAGAGACCCAGTACTTC.

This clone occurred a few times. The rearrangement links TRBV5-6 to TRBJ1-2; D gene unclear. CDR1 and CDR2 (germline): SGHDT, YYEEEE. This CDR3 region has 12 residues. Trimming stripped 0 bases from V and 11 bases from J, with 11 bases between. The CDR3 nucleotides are TGTGCCAGCAGCTTGGCCGAAGGGCGTTACACCTTC. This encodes CASSLAEGRYTF.

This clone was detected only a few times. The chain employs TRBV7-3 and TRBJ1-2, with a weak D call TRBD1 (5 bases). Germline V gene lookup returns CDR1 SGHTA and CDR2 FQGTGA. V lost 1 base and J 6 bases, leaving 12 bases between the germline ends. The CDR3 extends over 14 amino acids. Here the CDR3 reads CASSLNPEGNGYTF. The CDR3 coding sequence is TGTGCCAGCAGCTTAAATCCGGAGGGGAATGGCTACACCTTC.

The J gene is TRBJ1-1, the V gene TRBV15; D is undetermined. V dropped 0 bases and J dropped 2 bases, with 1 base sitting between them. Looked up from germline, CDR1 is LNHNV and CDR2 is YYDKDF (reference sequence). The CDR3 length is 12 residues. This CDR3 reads CATSRDNTEAFF. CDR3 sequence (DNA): TGTGCCACCAGCAGAGATAACACTGAAGCTTTCTTT.

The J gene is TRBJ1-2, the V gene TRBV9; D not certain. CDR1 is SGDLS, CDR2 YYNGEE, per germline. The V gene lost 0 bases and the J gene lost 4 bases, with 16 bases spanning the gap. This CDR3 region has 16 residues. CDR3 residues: CASSVATLGSIYGYTF. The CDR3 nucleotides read TGTGCCAGCAGCGTAGCTACCCTGGGGTCAATCTATGGCTACACCTTC. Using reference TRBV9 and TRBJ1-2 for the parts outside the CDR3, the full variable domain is DSGVTQTPKHLITATGQRVTLRCSPRSGDLSVYWYQQSLDQGLQFLIQYYNGEERAKGNILERFSAQQFPDLHSELNLSSLELGDSALYFCASSVATLGSIYGYTFGSGTRLTVV.

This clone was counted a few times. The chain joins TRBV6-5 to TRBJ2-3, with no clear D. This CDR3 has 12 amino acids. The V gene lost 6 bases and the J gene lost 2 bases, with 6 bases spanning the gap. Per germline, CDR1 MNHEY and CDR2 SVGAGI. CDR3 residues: CASRLTTDTQYF. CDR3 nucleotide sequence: TGTGCCAGCAGGCTGACCACAGATACGCAGTATTTT.

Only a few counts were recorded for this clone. CDR3 DNA: TGTGCCAGCAGTTACGGGACAGCCACTGAAGCTTTCTTT. Translating it yields CASSYGTATEAFF. The rearrangement links TRBV6-6 to TRBJ1-1, with 7 nucleotides matching TRBD1. Trimming at V came to 2 bases and at J to 4 bases, leaving 1 base not matched to a gene. The CDR3 totals 13 residues. In germline, CDR1 is MNHNY, CDR2 SVGAGI (reference sequence).

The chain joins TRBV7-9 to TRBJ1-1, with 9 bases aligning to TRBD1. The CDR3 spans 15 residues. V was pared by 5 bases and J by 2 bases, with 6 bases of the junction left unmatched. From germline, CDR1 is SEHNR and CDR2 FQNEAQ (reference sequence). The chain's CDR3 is CASSPRTGANTEAFF. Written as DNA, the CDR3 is TGTGCCAGCAGCCCCCGGACAGGGGCCAACACTGAAGCTTTCTTT. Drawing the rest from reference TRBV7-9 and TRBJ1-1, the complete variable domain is DTGVSQNPRHKITKRGQNVTFRCDPISEHNRLYWYRQTLGQGPEFLTYFQNEAQLEKSRLLSDRFSAERPKGSFSTLEIQRTEQGDSAMYLCASSPRTGANTEAFFGQGTRLTVV.

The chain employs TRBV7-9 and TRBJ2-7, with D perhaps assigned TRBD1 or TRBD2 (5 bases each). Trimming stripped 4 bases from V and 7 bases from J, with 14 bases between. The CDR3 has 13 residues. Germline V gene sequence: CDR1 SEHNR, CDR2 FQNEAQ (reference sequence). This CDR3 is CASSSGPGMEQYF. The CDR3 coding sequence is TGTGCCAGCAGCTCGGGACCAGGGATGGAGCAGTACTTC.

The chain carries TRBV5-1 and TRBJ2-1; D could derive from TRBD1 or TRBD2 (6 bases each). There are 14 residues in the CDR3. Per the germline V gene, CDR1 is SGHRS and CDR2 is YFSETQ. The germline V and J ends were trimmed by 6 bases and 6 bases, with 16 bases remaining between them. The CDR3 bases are TGCGCCAGCACCTCTGGGGGGCCGGTCAATGAGCAGTTCTTC. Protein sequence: CASTSGGPVNEQFF.

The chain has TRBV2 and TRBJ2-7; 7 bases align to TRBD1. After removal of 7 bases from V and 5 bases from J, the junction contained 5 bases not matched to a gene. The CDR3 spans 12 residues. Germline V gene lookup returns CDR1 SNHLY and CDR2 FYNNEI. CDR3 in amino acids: CASIWTGDEQYF. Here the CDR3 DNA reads TGTGCCAGCATTTGGACAGGTGACGAGCAGTACTTC.

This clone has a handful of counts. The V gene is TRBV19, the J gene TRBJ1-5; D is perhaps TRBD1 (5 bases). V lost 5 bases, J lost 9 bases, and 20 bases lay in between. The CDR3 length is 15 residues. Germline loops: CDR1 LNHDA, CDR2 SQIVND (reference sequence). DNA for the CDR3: TGTGCCAGTAGTCCCCTCGGGGACGGGCTATCGCCCCAGCATTTT. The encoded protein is CASSPLGDGLSPQHF.

This CDR3 is CASSQQETQYF. The CDR3 DNA follows: TGTGCCAGCAGCCAACAAGAGACCCAGTACTTC. The genes are TRBV5-4 and TRBJ2-5; the D is unclear. Germline V gene lookup returns CDR1 SGHNT and CDR2 YYREEE (reference sequence). CDR3 length equals 11 residues. The ends were cut back, 4 bases at V and 2 bases at J, with 3 bases in the middle.

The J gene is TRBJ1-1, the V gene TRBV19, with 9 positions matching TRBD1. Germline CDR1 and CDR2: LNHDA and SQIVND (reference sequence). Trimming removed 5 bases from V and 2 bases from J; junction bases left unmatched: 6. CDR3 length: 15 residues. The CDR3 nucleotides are TGTGCCAGTAGTCAAAGGGACAGGGCTAACACTGAAGCTTTCTTT. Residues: CASSQRDRANTEAFF.

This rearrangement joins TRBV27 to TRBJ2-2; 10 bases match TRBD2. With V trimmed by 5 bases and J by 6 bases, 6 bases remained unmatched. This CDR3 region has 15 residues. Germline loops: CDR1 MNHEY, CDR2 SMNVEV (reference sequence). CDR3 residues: CASSPRGLAPGELFF. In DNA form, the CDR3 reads TGTGCCAGCAGTCCAAGGGGACTAGCGCCCGGGGAGCTGTTTTTT.

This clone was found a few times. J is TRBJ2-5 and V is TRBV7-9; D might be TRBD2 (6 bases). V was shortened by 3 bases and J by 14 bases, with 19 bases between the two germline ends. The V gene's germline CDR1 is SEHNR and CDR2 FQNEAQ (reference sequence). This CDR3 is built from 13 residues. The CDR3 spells CASSFTGLQSTYF. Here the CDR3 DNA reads TGTGCCAGCAGCTTTACGGGACTTCAGTCCACCTACTTC. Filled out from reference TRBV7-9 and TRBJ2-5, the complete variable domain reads DTGVSQNPRHKITKRGQNVTFRCDPISEHNRLYWYRQTLGQGPEFLTYFQNEAQLEKSRLLSDRFSAERPKGSFSTLEIQRTEQGDSAMYLCASSFTGLQSTYFGPGTRLLVL.